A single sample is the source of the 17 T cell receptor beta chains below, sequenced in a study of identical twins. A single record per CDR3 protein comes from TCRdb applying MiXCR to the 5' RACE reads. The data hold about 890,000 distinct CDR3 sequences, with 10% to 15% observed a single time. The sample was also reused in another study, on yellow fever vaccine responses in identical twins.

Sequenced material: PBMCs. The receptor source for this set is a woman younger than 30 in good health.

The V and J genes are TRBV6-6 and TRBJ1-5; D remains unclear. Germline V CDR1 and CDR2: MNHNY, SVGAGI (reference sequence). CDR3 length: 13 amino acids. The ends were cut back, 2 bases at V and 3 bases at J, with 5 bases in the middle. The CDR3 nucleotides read TGTGCCAGCAGTTACGGGGACAATCAGCCCCAGCATTTT. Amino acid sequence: CASSYGDNQPQHF.

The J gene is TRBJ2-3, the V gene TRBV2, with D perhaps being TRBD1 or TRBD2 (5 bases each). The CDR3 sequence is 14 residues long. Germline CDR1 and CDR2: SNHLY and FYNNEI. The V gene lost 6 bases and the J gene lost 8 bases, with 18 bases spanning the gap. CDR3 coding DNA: TGTGCCAGCAGCCTGGACTCGGCTAGGGGTACGCAGTATTTT. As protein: CASSLDSARGTQYF.

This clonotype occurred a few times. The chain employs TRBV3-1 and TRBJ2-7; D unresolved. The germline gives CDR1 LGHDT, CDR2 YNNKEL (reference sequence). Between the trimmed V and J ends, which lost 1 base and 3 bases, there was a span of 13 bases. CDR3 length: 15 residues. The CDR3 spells CASSQAAGQYYEQYF. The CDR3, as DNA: TGTGCCAGCAGCCAAGCGGCTGGCCAGTACTACGAGCAGTACTTC.

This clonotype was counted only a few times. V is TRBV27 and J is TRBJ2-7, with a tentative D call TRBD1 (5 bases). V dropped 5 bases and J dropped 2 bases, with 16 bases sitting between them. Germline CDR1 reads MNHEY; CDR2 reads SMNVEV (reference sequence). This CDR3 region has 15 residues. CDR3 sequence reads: CASSELQVGAYEQYF. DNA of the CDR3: TGTGCCAGCAGTGAATTACAGGTTGGAGCCTACGAGCAGTACTTC.

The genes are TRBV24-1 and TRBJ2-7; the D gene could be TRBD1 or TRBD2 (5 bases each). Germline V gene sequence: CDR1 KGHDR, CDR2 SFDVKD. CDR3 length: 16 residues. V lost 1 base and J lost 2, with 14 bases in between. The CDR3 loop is CATSDFRGVGTYEQYV. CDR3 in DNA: TGTGCCACCAGTGATTTCAGAGGGGTCGGGACCTACGAGCAGTACGTC.

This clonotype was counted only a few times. The CDR3 spells CSAKGTDQETQYF. The CDR3 DNA sequence: TGCAGTGCTAAGGGGACAGACCAAGAGACCCAGTACTTC. The rearrangement uses TRBV20-1 and TRBJ2-5; 7 bases fit TRBD1. J gave up 0 bases and V 4 bases, and 2 bases lay outside the gene matches. Germline values: CDR1 DFQATT, CDR2 SNEGSKA (reference sequence). CDR3 length: 13 residues.

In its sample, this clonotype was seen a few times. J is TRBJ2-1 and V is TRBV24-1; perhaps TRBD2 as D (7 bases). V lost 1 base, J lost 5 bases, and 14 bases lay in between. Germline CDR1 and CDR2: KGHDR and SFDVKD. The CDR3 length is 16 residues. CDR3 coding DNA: TGTGCCACCAGTGATTTAAAGGGGGGGCCTAACAATGAGCAGTTCTTC. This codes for CATSDLKGGPNNEQFF.

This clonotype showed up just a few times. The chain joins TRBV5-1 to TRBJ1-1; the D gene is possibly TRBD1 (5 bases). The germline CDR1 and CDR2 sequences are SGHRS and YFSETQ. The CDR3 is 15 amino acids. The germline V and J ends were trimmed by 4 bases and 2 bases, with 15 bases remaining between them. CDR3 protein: CASSPGDRENTEAFF. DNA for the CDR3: TGCGCCAGCAGCCCGGGGGACCGAGAAAACACTGAAGCTTTCTTT.

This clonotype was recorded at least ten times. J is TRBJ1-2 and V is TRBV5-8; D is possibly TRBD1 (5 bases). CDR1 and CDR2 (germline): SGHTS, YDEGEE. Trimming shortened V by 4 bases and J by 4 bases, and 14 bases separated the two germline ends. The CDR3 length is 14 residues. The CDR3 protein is CASSRNRLIYGYTF. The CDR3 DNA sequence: TGTGCCAGCAGCCGAAACAGGTTGATCTATGGCTACACCTTC.

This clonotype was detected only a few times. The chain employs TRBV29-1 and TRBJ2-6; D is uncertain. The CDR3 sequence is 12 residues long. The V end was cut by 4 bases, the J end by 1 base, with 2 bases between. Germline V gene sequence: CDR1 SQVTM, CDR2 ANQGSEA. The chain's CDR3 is CSVGSGANVLTF. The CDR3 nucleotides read TGCAGCGTTGGGTCTGGGGCCAACGTCCTGACTTTC.

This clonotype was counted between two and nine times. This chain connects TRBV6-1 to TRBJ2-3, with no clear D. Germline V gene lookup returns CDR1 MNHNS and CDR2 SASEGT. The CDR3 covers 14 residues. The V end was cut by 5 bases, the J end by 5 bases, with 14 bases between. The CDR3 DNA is TGTGCCAGCAGTCCCCGCTTCCCGGGAGATACGCAGTATTTT. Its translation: CASSPRFPGDTQYF.

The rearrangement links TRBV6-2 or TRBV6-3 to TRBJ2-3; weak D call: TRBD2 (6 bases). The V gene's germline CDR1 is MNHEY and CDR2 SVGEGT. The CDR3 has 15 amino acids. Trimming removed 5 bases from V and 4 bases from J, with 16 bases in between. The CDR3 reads CASSDGPLAPDTQYF. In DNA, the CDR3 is TGTGCCAGCAGTGACGGACCACTAGCTCCAGATACGCAGTATTTT.

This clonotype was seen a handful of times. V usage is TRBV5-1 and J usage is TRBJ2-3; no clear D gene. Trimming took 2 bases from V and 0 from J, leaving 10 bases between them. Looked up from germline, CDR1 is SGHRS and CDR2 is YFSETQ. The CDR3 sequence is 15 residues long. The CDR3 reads CASSFHGPSTDTQYF. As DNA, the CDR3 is TGCGCCAGCAGCTTCCATGGCCCTAGCACAGATACGCAGTATTTT. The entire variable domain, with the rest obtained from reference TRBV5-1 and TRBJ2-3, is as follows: KAGVTQTPRYLIKTRGQQVTLSCSPISGHRSVSWYQQTPGQGLQFLFEYFSETQRNKGNFPGRFSGRQFSNSRSEMNVSTLELGDSALYLCASSFHGPSTDTQYFGPGTRLTVL.

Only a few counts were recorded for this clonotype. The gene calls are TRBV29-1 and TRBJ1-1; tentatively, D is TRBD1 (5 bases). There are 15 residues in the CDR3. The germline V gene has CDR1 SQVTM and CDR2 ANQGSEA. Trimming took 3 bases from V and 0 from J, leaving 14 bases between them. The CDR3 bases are TGCAGCGTTGATTTACGGGGACCCATGAACACTGAAGCTTTCTTT. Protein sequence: CSVDLRGPMNTEAFF.

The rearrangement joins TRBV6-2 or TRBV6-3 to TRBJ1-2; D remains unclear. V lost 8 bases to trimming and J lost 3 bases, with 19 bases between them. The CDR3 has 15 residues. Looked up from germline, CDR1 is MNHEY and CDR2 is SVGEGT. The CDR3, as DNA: TGTGCCAGCTCCTTTACTACCAGTGCCCACTATGGCTACACCTTC. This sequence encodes CASSFTTSAHYGYTF.

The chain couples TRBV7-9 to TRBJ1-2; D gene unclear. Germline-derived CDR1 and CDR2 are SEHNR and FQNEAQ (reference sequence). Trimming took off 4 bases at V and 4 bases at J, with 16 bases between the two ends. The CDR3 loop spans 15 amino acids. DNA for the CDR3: TGTGCCAGCAGCTCAACACAAAGGGCCCTCTATGGCTACACCTTC. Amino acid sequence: CASSSTQRALYGYTF.

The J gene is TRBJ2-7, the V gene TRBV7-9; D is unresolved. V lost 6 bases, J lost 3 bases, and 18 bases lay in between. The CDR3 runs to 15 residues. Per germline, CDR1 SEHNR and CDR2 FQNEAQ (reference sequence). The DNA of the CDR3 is TGTGCCAGCAGACCGGCCAACATGCTGTACTACGAGCAGTACTTC. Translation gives CASRPANMLYYEQYF.